This T cell receptor (beta chain) was observed in a study of cytomegalovirus exposure and HLA in healthy donors. In the PCR, 60 Vbeta and 13 Jbeta primers were used. Sequencing used immunoSEQ multiplex PCR; TCRdb keeps in-frame clones, though not all of them. The sample consists of 100,000 to 150,000 clones, approximately 72% of them appearing once. The CDR3 length is 15 residues. V trimming: 1 base; J trimming: 5 bases; junction bases outside the gene matches: 2. The germline V gene has CDR1 SGHTA and CDR2 FQGNSA. The chain recombines TRBV7-2 with TRBJ2-1, with 10 positions matching TRBD2. What was sequenced was PBMCs. The receptor was isolated from a man younger than 35 in good health and CMV-seronegative. In DNA form, the CDR3 reads TGTGCCAGCAGCTTAGGGACTAGCGGCCACAATGAGCAGTTCTTC. Its protein is CASSLGTSGHNEQFF.